This paragraph reports one T cell receptor (beta chain). These data come from a study of blood T cell repertoires in COVID-19. The wider study: The samples span acute and convalescent COVID-19 from the United States, Italy and Spain. The analysed material was cDNA or gDNA that came from T cells, B-cell-depleted T cells, or PBMCs.

The CDR3 totals 13 residues. V gave up 6 bases and J gave up 3 bases, with 9 bases separating them. Germline V gene sequence: CDR1 LNHDA, CDR2 SQIVND (reference sequence). In the authors' workflow: Amplification from reference gene primers served as the basis for estimated nucleated cell counts. Measured with immunoSEQ multiplex PCR; TCRdb has only the in-frame clones, and not every one. The DNA was the basis for D and trimming; V, J and clone size are from that table. The sample consists of about 190,000 clones, 70% to 90% of them appearing once. The sequencing input was peripheral blood. The rearrangement uses TRBV19 and TRBJ2-1; a weak D match, TRBD1 (5 bases). This sequence originates from a man in his 60s with active or convalescent COVID-19. The CDR3 bases are TGTGCCAGTAGCCGCGACAGCTACAATGAGCAGTTCTTC. It encodes CASSRDSYNEQFF.